The present T cell receptor beta chain was sequenced within a study of shared clonotypes between healthy human individuals. Repertoires were generated with immunoSEQ multiplex PCR, while TCRdb's copy carries only in-frame clones and drops some. The table has over 1.4 million clones, roughly 96% seen once. J lost 3 bases, V lost 0 bases, and 6 bases had no gene match. Germline lookup yields CDR1 SGHNT and CDR2 YYREEE (reference sequence). The CDR3 covers 15 residues. Sample: naive CD4+ T cells sorted from blood. Subset reported: CD45RA+ positively selected. The chain joins TRBV5-4 to TRBJ2-7; 7 nucleotides align to TRBD2. This sequence was found in a man under 40 in good health. CDR3 in amino acids: CASSLASGYFYEQYF. The CDR3 nucleotides are TGTGCCAGCAGCTTGGCTAGCGGATATTTCTACGAGCAGTACTTC.